The present TCR beta chain was sequenced within a study of blood T cell repertoires in COVID-19. The wider study: The cDNA or gDNA used as material had been derived from T cells, B-cell-depleted T cells, or PBMCs.

Per the original data handling: The assay estimated nucleated cells by amplifying reference gene primers. The assay was immunoSEQ multiplex PCR, and TCRdb's table has in-frame clones only and misses some. V and J calls plus clone size are reproduced from that table; the DNA served to infer D and trimming. The sample shows 200,000 to 250,000 clones, around 83% of them seen only once. With 2 bases clipped from V and 2 bases from J, the junction kept 5 bases outside the gene matches. Per germline, CDR1 MGHRA and CDR2 YSYEKL. There are 15 residues in the CDR3. This clone was observed at least ten times. This TCR was recovered from a man aged 45-65 years with active or convalescent COVID-19. The chain is built from TRBV4-1 and TRBJ1-2; 7 positions match TRBD1. The sample taken for sequencing was peripheral blood. CDR3 bases: TGCGCCAGCAGCCAACTGACAGGGACCAACTATGGCTACACCTTC. Its translation: CASSQLTGTNYGYTF.